The clone carrying this T cell receptor beta chain was detected ten times or more. Its target is not known. These data belong to a study of blood T cells in healthy people across ages. The CDR3 consists of 13 residues. Germline V gives CDR1 KGHSH, CDR2 LQKENI. V was pared by 8 bases and J by 4 bases, with 13 bases between. Study-wide results and limits: In the absence of known donor CMV status, changes in expanded clonotypes were possibly confounded. Measured against age, TCR beta diversity per million T cells decreased in a roughly linear manner. The lack of PBMC sorting stopped any conclusive naive versus antigen-experienced comparison.

Primers used in a second PCR of about 6 to 11 cycles were a sample-barcoded 5' primer and a J-beta primer mix. Sequencing yielded, for each sample, at least 3 million paired-end reads carrying CDR3. MiXCR was run by TCRdb on the 5' RACE reads, yielding one entry per CDR3 protein. The repertoire has 630,000 or so distinct CDR3 sequences, roughly 31% of them found once; the top ten carry approximately 14%. Sequenced: blood. The chain has TRBV18 and TRBJ2-3; D remains ambiguous. The sequence was obtained from an elderly woman in good health. The CDR3 loop is CASARLRSDTQYF. The CDR3 bases are TGTGCCAGCGCAAGACTTAGGTCAGATACGCAGTATTTT.